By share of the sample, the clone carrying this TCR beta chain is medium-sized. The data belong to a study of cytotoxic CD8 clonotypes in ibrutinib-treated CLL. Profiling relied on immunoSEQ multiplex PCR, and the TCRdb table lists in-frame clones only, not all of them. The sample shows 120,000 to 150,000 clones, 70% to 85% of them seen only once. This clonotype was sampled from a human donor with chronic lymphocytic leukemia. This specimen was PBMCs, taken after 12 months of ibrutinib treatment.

In DNA, the CDR3 is TGTGCCAGTAGTATTAAACTCACTGAAGCTTTCTTT. This codes for CASSIKLTEAFF. This chain links TRBV19 with TRBJ1-1; D is uncertain. Germline assignment: CDR1 LNHDA and CDR2 SQIVND (reference sequence). The germline V and J ends were trimmed by 3 bases and 4 bases, with 6 bases remaining between them. This CDR3 is built from 12 residues.